What follows are 21 T cell receptor beta chains derived from one specimen sequenced in a study of metastatic and nonmetastatic thyroid tumors. Using MiXCR, TCRdb re-called clones from the PCR reads. The repertoire holds around 25,000 clones, roughly 24% seen once, with about 18% in the top ten. All patients were untreated before thyroid surgery. The sample was blood. The receptors originated from a male donor with papillary thyroid cancer or a benign thyroid nodule (not recorded which). Some clones in this sample may be carry-over from other donors' samples.

This clone was seen many times. V gene TRBV3-1 combines with J gene TRBJ2-3; weak D call: TRBD2 (5 bases). This CDR3 spans 15 amino acids. Trimming shortened V by 4 bases and J by 2 bases, and 13 bases separated the two germline ends. Per germline, CDR1 LGHDT and CDR2 YNNKEL (reference sequence). This CDR3 reads CASSLSEGPTDTQYF. CDR3 coding DNA: TGTGCCAGCAGCCTATCAGAGGGCCCCACAGATACGCAGTATTTT.

This clone was recorded at least ten times. J is TRBJ2-6 and V is TRBV3-1; no firm D call. Germline CDR1 and CDR2: LGHDT and YNNKEL (reference sequence). V lost 1 base to trimming and J lost 2 bases, with 12 bases between them. CDR3 length: 17 residues. CDR3 region: CASSQVQLSPGANVLTF. In DNA, the CDR3 is TGTGCCAGCAGCCAAGTACAGCTCAGCCCTGGGGCCAACGTCCTGACTTTC.

Points on this clone: A junction boundary mismatches the germline segment, possibly from a read error. V gene TRBV20-1 combines with J gene TRBJ2-3, with 9 nucleotides matching TRBD2. The CDR3 has 14 amino acids. Germline CDR1 is DFQATT and CDR2 is SNEGSKA (reference sequence). The DNA of the CDR3 is TGCAGCGCTATAGCGGGAGTAGGGACAGATACGCAGTATTTT. Translation: CSAIAGVGTDTQYF.

The chain links TRBV6-2 or TRBV6-3 to TRBJ2-2; D perhaps matches TRBD1 (5 bases). CDR3 length: 16 amino acids. Germline V CDR1 and CDR2: MNHEY, SVGEGT. V was shortened by 1 base and J by 2 bases, with 11 bases between the two germline ends. The CDR3 DNA is TGTGCCAGCAGTTACTTTGGCAGGGAAAACACCGGGGAGCTGTTTTTT. It translates to CASSYFGRENTGELFF.

This chain's CDR3 is CASSSGFTCQPQHF. The CDR3 coding sequence is TGTGCCAGCTCATCAGGTTTCACATGCCAGCCCCAGCATTTT. The genes are TRBV18 and TRBJ1-5; no firm D call. Trimming cost V 5 bases and J 7 bases, with 15 bases left between them. The length of the CDR3 is 14 residues. Germline lookup yields CDR1 KGHSH and CDR2 LQKENI.

This clone appeared a few times. The chain couples TRBV6-1 to TRBJ2-7; 12 nucleotides line up with TRBD1. This CDR3 comprises 15 residues. Germline loops: CDR1 MNHNS, CDR2 SASEGT. The CDR3 DNA follows: TGTGTCAGAAGTATGGGGACAGGGGGCAACTACGAGCAGTACTTC. It specifies CVRSMGTGGNYEQYF.

The chain employs TRBV27 and TRBJ2-7, with TRBD1 matching 9 bases. Germline loops: CDR1 MNHEY, CDR2 SMNVEV (reference sequence). The CDR3 is made up of 15 amino acids. The junction had 8 bases not matched to a gene; V was cut back by 6 bases and J by 2 bases. The CDR3 sequence is CASSYRDRVPYEQYF. DNA of the CDR3: TGTGCCAGCAGCTACCGGGACAGGGTTCCCTACGAGCAGTACTTC.

This clone turned up a few times. The rearrangement joins TRBV4-3 to TRBJ2-1, with D tentatively TRBD2 (5 bases). Looked up from germline, CDR1 is LGHNA and CDR2 is YSLEER. The CDR3 length is 13 residues. The V gene lost 2 bases and the J gene lost 10 bases, with 12 bases spanning the gap. In nucleotides, the CDR3 is TGCGCCAGCAGCCAAATTAGGACGGGAGAGCAGTTCTTC. This gives the protein CASSQIRTGEQFF.

This clone was detected ten times or more. This chain uses TRBV7-2 with TRBJ2-2, with D maybe TRBD2 (7 bases). The CDR3 contains 19 residues. CDR1 is SGHTA, CDR2 FQGNSA, per germline. Trimming stripped 5 bases from V and 2 bases from J, with 24 bases between. CDR3 DNA: TGTGCCAGCAGCCGAGCGATTGGGGGGCTAGCGGTTAACACCGGGGAGCTGTTTTTT. It specifies CASSRAIGGLAVNTGELFF.

The rearrangement links TRBV5-1 to TRBJ1-2, with a tentative D call TRBD1 (6 bases). This CDR3 is 14 amino acids long. Trimming took 2 bases from V and 3 from J, leaving 11 bases between them. Germline CDR1 is SGHRS and CDR2 is YFSETQ. The DNA for the CDR3 is TGCGCCAGCAGCTTCGTAGGGGGGGACTATGGCTACACCTTC. This encodes CASSFVGGDYGYTF. The full variable domain, its missing parts supplied by reference TRBV5-1 and TRBJ1-2, is KAGVTQTPRYLIKTRGQQVTLSCSPISGHRSVSWYQQTPGQGLQFLFEYFSETQRNKGNFPGRFSGRQFSNSRSEMNVSTLELGDSALYLCASSFVGGDYGYTFGSGTRLTVV.

V and J are TRBV19 and TRBJ2-1, with 7 bases aligning to TRBD2. CDR1 is LNHDA and CDR2 is SQIVND in the germline V gene (reference sequence). The CDR3 contains 13 residues. After removal of 5 bases from V and 10 bases from J, the junction contained 8 bases not matched to a gene. This CDR3 is CASSAGRAGEQFF. Here the CDR3 DNA reads TGTGCCAGTAGTGCAGGGAGGGCCGGGGAGCAGTTCTTC.

By share, this clone counts as medium-sized (0.01 to 0.1%). The chain joins TRBV19 to TRBJ1-1; a weak D match, TRBD1 (5 bases). Per germline, CDR1 LNHDA and CDR2 SQIVND (reference sequence). The V end lost 4 bases, the J end lost 4 bases, and 16 bases lay between the germline ends. This CDR3 is built from 15 residues. The CDR3: CASSRPQGVRTEAFF. CDR3 DNA: TGTGCCAGTAGTAGGCCTCAGGGAGTTCGCACTGAAGCTTTCTTT. The full variable domain, with the rest looked up from reference TRBV19 and TRBJ1-1, is DGGITQSPKYLFRKEGQNVTLSCEQNLNHDAMYWYRQDPGQGLRLIYYSQIVNDFQKGDIAEGYSVSREKKESFPLTVTSAQKNPTAFYLCASSRPQGVRTEAFFGQGTRLTVV.

Only a few counts were recorded for this clone. The CDR3 protein is CASSTGPYEQYF. The DNA for the CDR3 is TGTGCCAGTAGCACAGGGCCCTACGAGCAGTACTTC. V and J are TRBV2 and TRBJ2-7; TRBD1 might be the D (6 bases). V dropped 9 bases and J dropped 2 bases, with 11 bases sitting between them. The germline V gene encodes CDR1 SNHLY and CDR2 FYNNEI. The CDR3 is 12 residues long.

This clone was counted at least ten times. The chain employs TRBV27 and TRBJ1-5, with 12 bases matching TRBD1. The CDR3 is made up of 15 amino acids. V was clipped by 4 bases and J by 7 bases; unmatched bases: 5. Per the germline V gene, CDR1 is MNHEY and CDR2 is SMNVEV (reference sequence). The CDR3 coding sequence is TGTGCCAGCAGTTCTGGGACAGGGGGCCAACAGCCCCAGCATTTT. Amino acid sequence: CASSSGTGGQQPQHF.

This clone was seen repeatedly, ten times or more. The rearrangement uses TRBV12-3 or TRBV12-4 and TRBJ1-5, with 7 bases identical to TRBD1. V gave up 5 bases and J gave up 7 bases; unmatched junction bases: 5. The CDR3 spans 13 residues. The CDR3 reads CASSPTGWQPQHF. The CDR3 coding sequence is TGTGCCAGCAGTCCGACAGGGTGGCAGCCCCAGCATTTT.

This clone showed up many times. V gene TRBV7-2 combines with J gene TRBJ1-1, with TRBD1 as a possible D gene (5 bases). The germline V gene has CDR1 SGHTA and CDR2 FQGNSA. There are 13 residues in the CDR3. Trimming shortened V by 2 bases and J by 7 bases, and 11 bases separated the two germline ends. CDR3 DNA sequence: TGTGCCAGCAGCTTAAGAGGTCAGGGTGAAGCTTTCTTT. It specifies CASSLRGQGEAFF. Full variable domain (outside the CDR3, taken from reference TRBV7-2 and TRBJ1-1): GAGVSQSPSNKVTEKGKDVELRCDPISGHTALYWYRQSLGQGLEFLIYFQGNSAPDKSGLPSDRFSAERTGGSVSTLTIQRTQQEDSAVYLCASSLRGQGEAFFGQGTRLTVV.

V usage is TRBV6-5 and J usage is TRBJ2-7, with a tentative D call TRBD1 (5 bases). CDR1 is MNHEY and CDR2 is SVGAGI in the germline V gene. The CDR3 is 18 residues long. Trimming took off 2 bases at V and 2 bases at J, with 22 bases between the two ends. This CDR3 is CASSYHATVASFPYEQYF. Here the CDR3 DNA reads TGTGCCAGCAGTTACCACGCGACAGTGGCCTCATTTCCCTACGAGCAGTACTTC.

At least ten counts were recorded for this clone. The chain employs TRBV20-1 and TRBJ2-2; D tentatively reads TRBD1 or TRBD2 (5 bases each). V was pared by 0 bases and J by 5 bases, with 13 bases between. The CDR3 is made up of 15 amino acids. Germline loops: CDR1 DFQATT, CDR2 SNEGSKA (reference sequence). The CDR3 here is CSARDGGGLTGELFF. The CDR3 DNA follows: TGCAGTGCTAGAGATGGGGGTGGGTTGACCGGGGAGCTGTTTTTT.

Note on this clone: This may be a read error, as it is one base from a much larger clone. The chain combines TRBV20-1 with TRBJ2-7; no clear D. From germline, CDR1 is DFQATT and CDR2 SNEGSKA (reference sequence). V shed 8 bases and J shed 3 bases, with 8 bases lying between them. This CDR3 contains 10 residues. CDR3 in amino acids: CSCWVYEQYF. The CDR3 nucleotides read TGCAGTTGCTGGGTCTACGAGCAGTACTTC.

This clone was seen repeatedly, ten times or more. The rearrangement joins TRBV7-3 to TRBJ2-2, with D unresolved. From germline, CDR1 is SGHTA and CDR2 FQGTGA. The CDR3 is 14 residues long. V shed 3 bases and J shed 0 bases, with 5 bases lying between them. In DNA, the CDR3 is TGTGCCAGCAGCTTCAATGCGAACACCGGGGAGCTGTTTTTT. Amino acids: CASSFNANTGELFF.

This clone was recorded at least ten times. The chain carries TRBV19 and TRBJ2-5, with D perhaps matching TRBD2 (5 bases). Germline assignment: CDR1 LNHDA and CDR2 SQIVND (reference sequence). Trimming shortened V by 6 bases and J by 1 base, and 6 bases separated the two germline ends. The CDR3 has 12 residues. CDR3 residues: CASRGAQETQYF. The CDR3 DNA sequence: TGTGCCAGTAGGGGAGCCCAAGAGACCCAGTACTTC. The full variable domain, completed using reference TRBV19 and TRBJ2-5, is DGGITQSPKYLFRKEGQNVTLSCEQNLNHDAMYWYRQDPGQGLRLIYYSQIVNDFQKGDIAEGYSVSREKKESFPLTVTSAQKNPTAFYLCASRGAQETQYFGPGTRLLVL.